This T cell receptor (beta chain) stems from a study of HIV-infected patients and healthy controls. Study outcomes and limitations: Unequal distinct sequence numbers between patients and controls complicated comparisons.

This clonotype was picked up many times. Its specificity is unknown. cDNA was made from approximately 500 ng RNA using alpha and beta constant primers. Using multiplexing indices, alpha and beta chain libraries were generated apart by chain-specific third strand synthesis. TCRdb re-called the 5' RACE reads through MiXCR, storing one row per CDR3 protein. The data show roughly 14,000 distinct CDR3 sequences, more than 10% seen once. Roughly three months, about 14 weeks, into antiretroviral therapy, follow-up blood was collected. No cell fractionation was done, so the repertoire covers all unsorted peripheral blood T cells. V lost 5 bases to trimming and J lost 8 bases; unmatched junction nucleotides: 10. From germline, CDR1 is SNHLY and CDR2 FYNNEI. The CDR3 covers 15 residues.

J is TRBJ2-1 and V is TRBV2; 9 nucleotides match TRBD2. Material: blood, obtained during antiretroviral therapy. The origin of this receptor is an adult with HIV infection. The donor label of this sample is uncertain. The CDR3 here is CASSPLRGGRHEQFF. DNA of the CDR3: TGTGCCAGCAGTCCACTGCGGGGGGGCCGGCATGAGCAGTTCTTC.